The 8 T cell receptor beta chains in this list originate from one sample, sequenced in a study of blood T cells in healthy people across ages (dated by TCRdb to between 2015 and 2016). Receptor libraries were prepared by 5' RACE. TCRdb names Illumina HiSeq 2500 as the instrument used. A second PCR of roughly 7 to 11 cycles was performed with a sample-barcoded 5' primer and a J-beta primer mix. The public reads were reanalyzed by TCRdb: fastp trimming at Q25, MiXCR alignment, in-frame beta chains only. Rows are unified per CDR3 protein, each entry keeping the most common DNA and genes. The sample table records roughly 800,000 distinct CDR3 sequences; around 25% of these occur just once. Jointly, the top ten make up 3% of the sample. These same data were also listed under a study on T cells of mothers and their children.

The sample comprised blood. The receptors originated from a boy between 10 and 17 years old in good health.

This clonotype has just a few counts. The chain uses TRBV12-5 and TRBJ2-1; D possibly uses TRBD1 or TRBD2 (5 bases each). The CDR3 runs to 14 residues. V was shortened by 1 base and J by 4 bases, with 8 bases between the two germline ends. CDR1 LGHNT and CDR2 FRNRAP come from the germline V gene. CDR3 DNA: TGTGCTAGTGGTTTGGCCGGGGCTTACAATGAGCAGTTCTTC. As protein: CASGLAGAYNEQFF.

The V and J genes are TRBV27 and TRBJ2-7; 9 nucleotides match TRBD2. Germline values: CDR1 MNHEY, CDR2 SMNVEV (reference sequence). The V segment lost 2 bases and the J segment 1 base; nucleotides outside the gene matches: 6. CDR3 size: 16 residues. CDR3 sequence (DNA): TGTGCCAGCAGTTTAGGGGTAGCGGGGGCTTCCTACGAGCAGTACTTC. This gives the protein CASSLGVAGASYEQYF.

This clonotype was seen only a few times. The CDR3 region is CASSQGKWGYEQYF. In DNA form, the CDR3 reads TGCGCCAGCAGCCAAGGAAAATGGGGCTACGAGCAGTACTTC. V usage is TRBV4-1 and J usage is TRBJ2-5; no reliable D call. The assigned J gene may be wrong: the sequence end matches TRBJ2-7 better. The CDR3 has 14 amino acids. Germline loops: CDR1 MGHRA, CDR2 YSYEKL.

The chain couples TRBV4-1 to TRBJ2-3; 7 nucleotides align to TRBD2. The CDR3 covers 15 residues. V lost 0 bases to trimming and J lost 8 bases; unmatched junction nucleotides: 8. Germline V lookup: CDR1 MGHRA, CDR2 YSYEKL. Here the CDR3 DNA reads TGCGCCAGCAGCCAAGATGCGAGCGGGGACTTTACGCAGTATTTT. It yields the protein CASSQDASGDFTQYF.

This clonotype was detected only once. The chain uses TRBV28 and TRBJ2-3, with TRBD1 identical over 8 bases. CDR3 length equals 15 residues. Germline V gene data show CDR1 as MDHEN and CDR2 as SYDVKM. Trimming took 7 bases from V and 4 from J; bases not matched to a gene: 10. In DNA form, the CDR3 reads TGTGCCAGCAAACCTCAGGGGGCCGGGGCAGATACGCAGTATTTT. Translated, it gives CASKPQGAGADTQYF.

The V and J genes are TRBV6-6 and TRBJ1-2; TRBD1 aligns across 9 bases. Germline lookup yields CDR1 MNHNY and CDR2 SVGAGI (reference sequence). The length of the CDR3 is 16 residues. The junction had 15 bases not matched to a gene; V was cut back by 8 bases and J by 5 bases. The CDR3 DNA reads TGTGCCAGCTACCGGGACAGGGAAAGGGAAAAGTATGGCTACACCTTC. Its translation is CASYRDREREKYGYTF.

The chain recombines TRBV9 with TRBJ1-2, with 7 bases lining up with TRBD1. Germline-derived CDR1 and CDR2 are SGDLS and YYNGEE. With V trimmed by 4 bases and J by 4 bases, 13 bases remained unmatched. The CDR3 length is 16 residues. The DNA of the CDR3 is TGTGCCAGCAGCCCTAGGGCGTTAGGGGGCACCTATGGCTACACCTTC. It translates to CASSPRALGGTYGYTF. The variable domain in full, with the rest retrieved from reference TRBV9 and TRBJ1-2, is DSGVTQTPKHLITATGQRVTLRCSPRSGDLSVYWYQQSLDQGLQFLIQYYNGEERAKGNILERFSAQQFPDLHSELNLSSLELGDSALYFCASSPRALGGTYGYTFGSGTRLTVV.

The chain carries TRBV14 and TRBJ1-3, with D uncertain. The length of the CDR3 is 15 residues. The germline CDR1 and CDR2 sequences are SGHDN and FVKESK. Trimming stripped 3 bases from V and 2 bases from J, with 11 bases between. DNA for the CDR3: TGTGCCAGCAGCCACGTCACAAAAGCTGGAAACACCATATATTTT. Translated: CASSHVTKAGNTIYF.